Below are 32 T cell receptor delta chains sequenced from a single sample in a study of gamma-delta T cells after stem cell transplantation. TCRdb reanalysed the RT-PCR reads via CATT. The data contain around 16,000 delta-chain clones, roughly 9.1% of them singletons. The sequenced sample was gamma-delta T cells. Receptor source: a human donor. It is not recorded whose cells these are; they may come from a transplant donor.

This clone was observed a handful of times. Translating this DNA gives a protein that differs at residue 14 from the TCRdb one, which belongs to a much larger clone; a read error is likely, and the protein shown is this translation. The genes are TRDV2 and TRDJ1, with 8 bases that match TRDD3. Looked up from germline, CDR1 is GEAIGNYY and CDR2 is EKD. This CDR3 is 18 amino acids long. V lost 4 bases to trimming and J lost 6 bases; unmatched junction nucleotides: 21. The CDR3 nucleotides are TGTGCCTGTGATTCGGCCTCCTTGACTGGGGGGATAGTCCATAAACTCATCTTT. Its translation is CACDSASLTGGIVHKLIF.

This clone was detected many times. The rearrangement uses TRDV2 and TRDJ1, with TRDD3 matching 8 bases. Germline CDR1 GEAIGNYY, CDR2 EKD. This CDR3 spans 19 amino acids. Unmatched junction bases numbered 14, after V lost 0 bases and J lost 0 bases. CDR3 protein: CACDTWGLLGEKYTDKLIF. The CDR3 DNA follows: TGTGCCTGTGACACCTGGGGTTTGCTGGGGGAAAAGTACACCGATAAACTCATCTTT.

This clone was counted between two and nine times. This DNA translates differently at residue 7 from the TCRdb protein, which is that of a much larger clone; a read error is likely, and the protein shown is the DNA's own translation. V usage is TRDV3 and J usage is TRDJ1; D is unclear. In germline, CDR1 is TVYSNPD, CDR2 GDNSRS (reference sequence). This CDR3 is built from 16 residues. V was shortened by 4 bases and J by 0 bases, with 21 bases between the two germline ends. CDR3 sequence: CACGCVVATDTDKLIF. CDR3 sequence (DNA): TGTGCCTGCGGCTGCGTCGTGGCGACGGACACCGATAAACTCATCTTT.

Notes on this clone: A read error may produce the germline difference seen at one junction end. The DNA of the CDR3 is TGTGCCTGTGACAATTTCTACATACAGGTGTATTCGGTTACCGATAACCTCATCTTT. Translated: CACDNFYIQVYSVTDNLIF. This rearrangement joins TRDV2 to TRDJ1; no clear D gene. Germline assignment: CDR1 GEAIGNYY and CDR2 EKD. The CDR3 consists of 19 residues.

This clone was observed a few times. The J gene is uncalled and the V gene is TRDV2. This CDR3 is built from 12 residues. Germline CDR1 GEAIGNYY, CDR2 EKD. The CDR3 nucleotides are TGTGCCTGTGACACTCTCCCTTATCGGGCTTTTTTC. Protein: CACDTLPYRAFF.

About this clone: A far more abundant clone sits one base away, making this likely a read error. Other DNA sequences in the sample encode the same CDR3. V is TRDV2 and J is TRDJ1; 8 bases align to TRDD3. The germline gives CDR1 GEAIGNYY, CDR2 EKD. This CDR3 is 18 amino acids long. Unmatched junction bases numbered 22, after V lost 4 bases and J lost 7 bases. The CDR3 DNA follows: TGTGCCTGTGATTCGGCCTCCTTGACGGGGGGGATAGTCCCTAAACTCATCTTT. Translation: CACDSASLTGGIVPKLIF.

This clone occurred a few times. TCRdb lists the protein of a much larger clone for this DNA, which differs at residue 3, so this is likely a read error; the protein given here is translated from the DNA itself. The chain uses TRDV2 and TRDJ1, with TRDD3 as a possible D gene (5 bases). The germline V gene has CDR1 GEAIGNYY and CDR2 EKD. This CDR3 has 15 residues. The CDR3 spells CASDTVLGRPDKLIF. For the CDR3, the DNA is TGTGCCAGTGACACCGTGTTGGGGAGACCCGATAAACTCATCTTT.

This clone has only a few counts. This DNA's translation differs at residue 5 from TCRdb's protein, which comes from a much larger clone; a read error is likely, and the protein shown is translated from the DNA. Other DNA sequences from this sample encode an identical CDR3 as well. The chain links TRDV2 to TRDJ1, with 7 bases that match TRDD3. Per the germline V gene, CDR1 is GEAIGNYY and CDR2 is EKD. The CDR3 contains 17 residues. Trimming took 4 bases from V and 2 from J; bases not matched to a gene: 15. This CDR3 reads CACEMLGANRGTDKLIF. The CDR3 region has the DNA TGTGCCTGTGAGATGCTGGGGGCGAACCGGGGGACCGATAAACTCATCTTT.

For this clone: The TCRdb protein comes from a much larger clone and disagrees with this DNA's translation at residue 12, likely due to a read error; the protein given here is derived from the DNA. This chain uses TRDV2 with TRDJ1; 8 positions match TRDD3. From germline, CDR1 is GEAIGNYY and CDR2 EKD. V lost 4 bases to trimming and J lost 7 bases; unmatched junction nucleotides: 22. The CDR3 is 18 residues long. The CDR3, as DNA: TGTGCCTGTGATTCGGCCTCCTTGACTGGGGGGGTAGTCCCTAAACTCATCTTT. This codes for CACDSASLTGGVVPKLIF.

In its sample, this clone was seen a few times. This could be a read error, since a much larger clone is one nucleotide away. The V call is TRDV2, the J call TRDJ1, with 10 bases aligning to TRDD3. The CDR3 extends over 18 amino acids. V was clipped by 0 bases and J by 2 bases; unmatched bases: 11. Germline-derived CDR1 and CDR2 are GEAIGNYY and EKD. CDR3 protein: CACDTTKSRGDTTDKLIF. CDR3 DNA: TGTGCCTGTGACACCACAAAATCAAGGGGGGATACGACCGATAAACTCATCTTT.

In this sample, this clone turned up a few times. Just one base apart from a much larger clone, this may be a read error. Other DNA sequences in the same sample also yield this CDR3. The chain couples TRDV2 to TRDJ1, with D perhaps matching TRDD3 (5 bases). The CDR3 is made up of 21 amino acids. CDR1 is GEAIGNYY and CDR2 is EKD in the germline V gene. CDR3 residues: CACDTVECHLHTGVLTVKLIF. For the CDR3, the DNA is TGTGCCTGTGACACCGTTGAGTGCCACCTGCATACTGGTGTACTCACCGTTAAACTCATCTTT.

This clone was found a few times. Translating this DNA gives a protein that differs at residue 10 from the TCRdb one, which belongs to a much larger clone; a read error is likely, and the protein shown is this translation. The genes are TRDV2 and TRDJ1; D remains unclear. The V gene lost 0 bases and the J gene lost 2 bases, with 24 bases spanning the gap. The CDR3 has 19 residues. Germline lookup yields CDR1 GEAIGNYY and CDR2 EKD. The CDR3 DNA sequence: TGTGCCTGTGACACCGTGCAGGGGCTGGTGGCCCCCTTGACCGATAAACTCATCTTT. Translated: CACDTVQGLVAPLTDKLIF.

With regard to this clone: This likely came from a read error, as a far larger clone is one base away. This specimen includes other DNA sequences encoding the same CDR3. J is TRDJ1 and V is TRDV2; TRDD3 matches 10 bases. This CDR3 region has 19 residues. Per the germline V gene, CDR1 is GEAIGNYY and CDR2 is EKD. CDR3 amino acids: CACDKIYILGDSVTDKLIF. The CDR3 nucleotides read TGTGCCTGCGACAAGATCTACATACTGGGGGATTCGGTGACCGATAAACTCATCTTT.

This clone was seen a few times. The protein TCRdb gives is from a much larger clone and does not agree with this DNA's translation at residue 3, likely a read error; the protein shown here comes from the DNA. The rearrangement uses TRDV2 and TRDJ1; TRDD3 agrees at 9 bases. Germline CDR1 GEAIGNYY, CDR2 EKD. There are 17 residues in the CDR3. The CDR3 nucleotides are TGTGCCTATGACTTACTGGGGGAGGAGACCTACACCGATAAACTCATCTTT. This codes for CAYDLLGEETYTDKLIF.

This clone was detected many times. The chain has TRDV2 and TRDJ1, with 10 bases matching TRDD3. Germline CDR1 and CDR2: GEAIGNYY and EKD. Germline trimming cut 3 bases from V and 6 bases from J; bases unmatched to any gene: 15. The CDR3 consists of 17 residues. CDR3 sequence (DNA): TGTGCCTGTGACTCTCTCAGGGGGGATACGGTCCCCTATAAACTCATCTTT. Its translation: CACDSLRGDTVPYKLIF.

Worth noting for this clone: A single base is all that separates this from a far larger clone, so a read error is likely. The same CDR3 is also encoded by other DNA sequences in this sample. The chain has TRDV2 and TRDJ1; no definite D call. This CDR3 is 16 amino acids long. Trimming cost V 1 base and J 4 bases, with 18 bases left between them. Germline assignment: CDR1 GEAIGNYY and CDR2 EKD. The CDR3 DNA is TGTGCCTGTGACACGATTGGGTCGCGACCGGTCGATAAACTCATCTTT. The encoded protein is CACDTIGSRPVDKLIF.

Many counts were recorded for this clone. The mismatch at residue 10 between this DNA's translation and the TCRdb protein of a much larger clone likely reflects a read error; the protein shown is translated from the DNA. Within the sample, other DNA sequences also encode this same CDR3. The rearrangement joins TRDV2 to TRDJ1; 10 nucleotides agree with TRDD3. This CDR3 contains 18 residues. Germline CDR1 reads GEAIGNYY; CDR2 reads EKD. V shed 2 bases and J 0 bases; nucleotides not matched to a gene: 11. As DNA, the CDR3 is TGTGCCTGTGACAGAGGGGGGGATACGCTATCTTACACCGATAAACTCATCTTT. Its protein product is CACDRGGDTLSYTDKLIF.

In regard to this clone: Translating this DNA gives a protein that differs at residue 12 from the TCRdb one, which belongs to a much larger clone; a read error is likely, and the protein shown is this translation. The rearrangement uses TRDV2 and TRDJ1; 9 nucleotides line up with TRDD3. This CDR3 comprises 17 residues. CDR1 and CDR2 (germline): GEAIGNYY, EKD. The CDR3 DNA reads TGTGCCTGTGACACTTTGGGCGGACTGGGGGACCCGTATAAACTTATCTTT. This sequence encodes CACDTLGGLGDPYKLIF.

This clone was seen a handful of times. This may stem from a read error, because a much larger clone lies one nucleotide away. The genes are TRDV2 and TRDJ1; 11 bases map to TRDD3. This CDR3 is 18 amino acids long. Germline CDR1 and CDR2: GEAIGNYY and EKD. With 3 bases clipped from V and 1 base from J, the junction kept 12 bases outside the gene matches. Here the CDR3 reads CACDPSQTGGYPTDKLIF. Written as DNA, the CDR3 is TGTGCCTGTGACCCTAGTCAGACTGGGGGATATCCCACCGATAAACTCATCTTT.

With respect to this clone: This may arise from a read error, as a much more abundant clone is one base away. At the DNA level, this CDR3 is encoded by other sequences in the same sample as well. The rearrangement uses TRDV2 and TRDJ1; no firm D call. The CDR3 has 15 residues. Germline CDR1 GEAIGNYY, CDR2 EKD. The germline V and J ends were trimmed by 0 bases and 0 bases, with 10 bases remaining between them. The CDR3 DNA reads as TGTGCCTGTGACACCGCGGCGCCTTACACCGATAAACTCATCTTT. The encoded protein is CACDTAAPYTDKLIF.

Relative to its sample, this clone is medium-sized. A read error is the likely source, as a far larger clone sits one nucleotide away. This chain joins TRDV2 and TRDJ1; 11 bases are shared with TRDD3. CDR1 is GEAIGNYY, CDR2 EKD, per germline. The CDR3 extends over 18 amino acids. CDR3 region: CACDIVGDTRSYTDKPIF. The CDR3 nucleotides read TGTGCCTGTGACATAGTGGGGGATACGCGATCTTACACCGATAAACCCATCTTT.

This clone came up a few times. TCRdb's protein for this DNA is that of a much larger clone and differs from the translation at residue 17, likely a read error; the protein shown is the DNA translation. The same CDR3 can be traced to other DNA sequences in this sample. This chain connects TRDV1 to TRDJ1; TRDD3 matches 9 bases. Germline values: CDR1 TSWWSYY, CDR2 QGS. CDR3 length: 21 residues. The V gene end was trimmed by 1 base and the J gene end by 8 bases; junction bases not matched to a gene: 26. The CDR3 here is CALGERYLRGDTSLYRGKLIF. The CDR3 nucleotides are TGTGCTCTTGGGGAACGGTACTTACGAGGGGATACGTCGCTTTACCGGGGGAAACTCATCTTT.

Remarks on this clone: TCRdb lists the protein of a much larger clone for this DNA, which differs at residue 21, so this is likely a read error; the protein given here is translated from the DNA itself. The V and J genes are TRDV2 and TRDJ1, with D tentatively TRDD1, TRDD2 or TRDD3 (5 bases each). The CDR3 length is 22 residues. Germline lookup yields CDR1 GEAIGNYY and CDR2 EKD. The CDR3 is CACDTGNLPTSPGLTTRDKLTF. The CDR3, as DNA: TGTGCCTGTGACACCGGAAATCTCCCTACGTCTCCTGGGCTCACTACGCGCGATAAACTCACCTTT.

Regarding this clone: The germline gene is not matched at one end of the junction; a read error may be the cause. The J gene is TRDJ3, the V gene TRDV2; D is perhaps TRDD2 or TRDD3 (5 bases each). The germline V gene encodes CDR1 GEAIGNYY and CDR2 EKD. The CDR3 totals 22 residues. For the CDR3, the DNA is TGCGCCTGTGACCTACCTCCGCTTGGGGTCGCTTCCGGCTCCTGGGACAACCGACCGATGTTTTTC. Translation gives CACDLPPLGVASGSWDNRPMFF.

This clone was recorded many times. This could be a read error, since a much larger clone is one nucleotide away. Other DNA sequences in the same sample also yield this CDR3. As DNA, the CDR3 is TGTGCCTGTGACACCCTCCAATTCCCGGTGGATACGACCGATAAACTCATCTTT. This gives the protein CACDTLQFPVDTTDKLIF. The gene calls are TRDV2 and TRDJ1, with TRDD3 matching over 7 bases. The junction had 14 bases not matched to a gene; V was cut back by 0 bases and J by 2 bases. The CDR3 spans 18 residues. Germline V gene sequence: CDR1 GEAIGNYY, CDR2 EKD.

As to this clone: The protein held in TCRdb is that of a much larger clone and does not match this DNA's translation at residues 3 and 8, likely because of a read error; the protein shown is translated from the DNA. This chain connects TRDV2 to TRDJ1; D is perhaps TRDD3 (6 bases). The CDR3 contains 17 residues. CDR1 and CDR2 from the germline V gene are GEAIGNYY and EKD. This CDR3 reads CAYDTWVVRGDKDKLIF. CDR3 nucleotides: TGTGCCTATGACACTTGGGTCGTACGGGGGGACAAGGATAAACTCATCTTT.

As to this clone: This DNA translates differently at residue 20 from the TCRdb protein, which is that of a much larger clone; a read error is likely, and the protein shown is the DNA's own translation. The CDR3 loop reads CALGELLPYWGIRSDTDKLTF. Written as DNA, the CDR3 is TGTGCTCTTGGGGAACTATTGCCATACTGGGGGATCCGATCGGACACCGATAAACTCACCTTT. The chain is built from TRDV1 and TRDJ1, with 10 bases that match TRDD3. The CDR3 is made up of 21 amino acids. Per the germline V gene, CDR1 is TSWWSYY and CDR2 is QGS.

This clone rates as medium-sized. The identical CDR3 is also encoded by other nucleotide sequences in the sample. The V and J genes are TRDV2 and TRDJ1, with 13 bases matching TRDD3. Per germline, CDR1 GEAIGNYY and CDR2 EKD. This CDR3 is 18 amino acids long. Losses at the gene ends were 0 bases for V and 2 bases for J; bases not matched to a gene: 8. The CDR3 region is CACDTVLLGDTGTDKLIF. The DNA of the CDR3 is TGTGCCTGTGACACCGTCCTACTGGGGGATACGGGGACCGATAAACTCATCTTT.

This clone has just a few counts. The protein TCRdb lists belongs to a much larger clone and differs from this DNA's translation at residue 12, which points to a read error; the protein shown is made from the DNA. The same CDR3 also results from other DNA sequences found in this sample. The chain uses TRDV1 and TRDJ1, with 8 bases matching TRDD3. The length of the CDR3 is 23 residues. Germline values: CDR1 TSWWSYY, CDR2 QGS. With V trimmed by 9 bases and J by 2 bases, 35 bases remained unmatched. The CDR3 nucleotides are TGTGCTCTGCCAGGGGACGGCCCCCTGCCGACCTTGGGGGATCCCATCGAGACCGATAAACTCATCTTT. As protein: CALPGDGPLPTLGDPIETDKLIF.

With regard to this clone: Mismatch with germline at one junction end may stem from a read error. V is TRDV2 and J is TRDJ1; possible D gene TRDD3, 5 bases. From germline, CDR1 is GEAIGNYY and CDR2 EKD. This CDR3 spans 20 amino acids. CDR3 in DNA: TGTGCCTGTGACACGGTCGCAGGGCACCAAGTGTCCCCCATTATCGATACACTCATCTTT. Translated: CACDTVAGHQVSPIIDTLIF.

This clone was seen at least ten times. This likely came from a read error, as a far larger clone is one base away. The V gene is TRDV1, the J gene TRDJ2, with TRDD3 identical over 9 bases. This CDR3 comprises 23 residues. V was clipped by 5 bases and J by 6 bases; unmatched bases: 31. Germline V gene data show CDR1 as TSWWSYY and CDR2 as QGS. The CDR3 sequence: CALGKGILLKYGGILDLAAQLFF. The CDR3 region has the DNA TGTGCTCTTGGGAAGGGGATCCTACTGAAATACGGGGGGATACTGGACTTGGCAGCACAACTCTTCTTT.

A note on this clone: The translation of this DNA and the TCRdb protein of a much larger clone differ at residue 10, probably owing to a read error; the protein shown here is translated from the DNA. In DNA form, the CDR3 reads TGTGCCTGTGACACCGTGTTGGGGAGATCCGATAAACTCATCTTT. It codes for CACDTVLGRSDKLIF. The chain couples TRDV2 to TRDJ1, with D perhaps matching TRDD3 (5 bases). The CDR3 extends over 15 amino acids. V gave up 0 bases and J gave up 3 bases, with 13 bases separating them. The V gene's germline CDR1 is GEAIGNYY and CDR2 EKD.